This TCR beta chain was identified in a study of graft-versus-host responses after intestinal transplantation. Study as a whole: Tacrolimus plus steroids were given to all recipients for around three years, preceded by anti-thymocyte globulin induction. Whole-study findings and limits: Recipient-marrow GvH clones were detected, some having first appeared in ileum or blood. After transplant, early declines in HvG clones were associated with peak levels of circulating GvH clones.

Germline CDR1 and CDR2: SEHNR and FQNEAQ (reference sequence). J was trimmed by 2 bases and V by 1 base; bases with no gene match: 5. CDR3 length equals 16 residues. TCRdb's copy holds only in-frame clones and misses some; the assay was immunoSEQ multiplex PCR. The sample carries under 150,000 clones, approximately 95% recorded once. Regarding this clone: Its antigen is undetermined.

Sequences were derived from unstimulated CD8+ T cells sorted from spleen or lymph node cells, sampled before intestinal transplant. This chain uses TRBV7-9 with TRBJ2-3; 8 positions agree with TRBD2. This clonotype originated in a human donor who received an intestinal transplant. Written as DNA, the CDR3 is TGTGCCAGCAGCTTAGGAGGTAGCGGGATCACAGATACGCAGTATTTT. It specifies CASSLGGSGITDTQYF.